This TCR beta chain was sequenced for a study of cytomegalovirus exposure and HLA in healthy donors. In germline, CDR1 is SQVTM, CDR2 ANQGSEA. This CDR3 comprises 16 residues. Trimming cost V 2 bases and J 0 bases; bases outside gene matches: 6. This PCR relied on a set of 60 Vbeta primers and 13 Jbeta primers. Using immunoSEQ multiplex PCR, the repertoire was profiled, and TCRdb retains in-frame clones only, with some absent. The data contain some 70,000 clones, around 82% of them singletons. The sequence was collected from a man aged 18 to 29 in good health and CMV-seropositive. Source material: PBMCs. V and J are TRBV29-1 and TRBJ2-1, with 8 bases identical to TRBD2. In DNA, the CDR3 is TGCAGCGTTGAATCGGCTAGCGGGTACTCCTACAATGAGCAGTTCTTC. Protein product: CSVESASGYSYNEQFF.